This is a list of T cell receptor beta chains from one sample in a study of T-cell reconstitution after alpha-beta-depleted transplantation in children. TCRdb analysed the PCR reads with MiXCR anew, one entry per CDR3 protein. The data contain about 490,000 distinct CDR3 sequences, more than 9% of them singletons. The starting material was PBMCs, obtained before TCRalphabeta/CD19-depleted stem cell transplant. These receptors were taken from a child aged 2 to 10 with inherited bone marrow failure, due to receive a stem cell transplant. CDR3s include the opening cysteine and the closing phenylalanine or tryptophan. The D gene is left open where the match is weak. The size entry is marked missing in some rows and otherwise reads once, few, many or a size class.

clone_size,v_call,d_call,j_call,cdr3_aa,cdr3_nt
few,TRBV6-2/TRBV6-3,TRBD1,TRBJ2-2,CASSRQGAEAGELFF,TGTGCCAGCAGCCGACAGGGGGCAGAGGCCGGGGAGCTGTTTTTT
many,TRBV4-3,TRBD2,TRBJ2-7,CASSQVSGGLAGTYEQYF,TGCGCCAGCAGCCAAGTCTCAGGAGGGCTAGCGGGAACCTACGAGCAGTACTTC
few,TRBV12-3/TRBV12-4,-,TRBJ1-2,CASSLWGARGYGYTF,TGTGCCAGCAGTTTATGGGGGGCGCGGGGCTATGGCTACACCTTC
many,TRBV29-1,-,TRBJ1-2,CSVAAGGYGYTF,TGCAGCGTTGCCGCAGGAGGCTATGGCTACACCTTC
-,TRBV12-3/TRBV12-4,TRBD2,TRBJ2-1,CACSGHQSSGSFFSNEQFF,TGTGCCTGCTCCGGACACCAGTCTAGCGGGAGTTTTTTCAGCAATGAGCAGTTCTTC
few,TRBV12-3/TRBV12-4,-,TRBJ1-3,CASSPMGAAGNTIYF,TGTGCCAGCAGCCCTATGGGGGCGGCTGGAAACACCATATATTTT
few,TRBV20-1,TRBD1,TRBJ1-4,CSARGQGAPGTNEKLFF,TGCAGTGCGAGAGGACAGGGGGCGCCGGGAACTAATGAAAAACTGTTTTTT
many,TRBV2,-,TRBJ2-5,CASSEVEETQYF,TGTGCCAGCAGTGAAGTGGAGGAGACCCAGTACTTC
many,TRBV6-5,-,TRBJ2-5,CASSYLGGKETQYF,TGTGCCAGCAGTTATCTGGGGGGAAAAGAGACCCAGTACTTC
many,TRBV6-2/TRBV6-3,TRBD2,TRBJ2-7,CASRQLKGLAGSYEQYF,TGTGCCAGCAGGCAGCTAAAGGGACTAGCGGGATCCTACGAGCAGTACTTC
many,TRBV5-1,-,TRBJ2-5,CASSLFGGSQETQYF,TGCGCCAGCAGCTTGTTCGGCGGGTCTCAAGAGACCCAGTACTTC
-,TRBV30,TRBD1,TRBJ2-7,CAWSASDRDYEQYF,TGTGCCTGGAGTGCGTCGGACAGGGACTACGAGCAGTACTTC
few,TRBV27,-,TRBJ2-3,CASSHRDSYTDTQYF,TGTGCCAGCAGCCACCGGGACTCCTACACAGATACGCAGTATTTT
many,TRBV5-6,TRBD2,TRBJ2-1,CASSSGLAGGPYNEQFF,TGTGCCAGCAGCTCGGGACTAGCGGGAGGTCCCTACAATGAGCAGTTCTTC
-,TRBV20-1,TRBD1,TRBJ2-1,CSAGPGQGFTNEQFF,TGCAGTGCTGGACCGGGACAGGGGTTTACCAATGAGCAGTTCTTC
many,TRBV12-3/TRBV12-4,-,TRBJ1-3,CASSPTGYPGNTIYF,TGTGCCAGCAGTCCCACAGGGTACCCTGGAAACACCATATATTTT
many,TRBV5-1,TRBD1,TRBJ1-1,CASSILQGAENTEAFF,TGCGCCAGCAGCATCCTACAGGGGGCGGAGAACACTGAAGCTTTCTTT
many,TRBV29-1,-,TRBJ1-4,CSVAGGANEKLFF,TGCAGCGTTGCCGGGGGAGCTAATGAAAAACTGTTTTTT
many,TRBV6-5,TRBD1,TRBJ2-7,CASSYSCKAETGPYEQYF,TGTGCCAGCAGTTATTCGTGTAAAGCAGAGACAGGGCCCTACGAGCAGTACTTC
many,TRBV10-3,TRBD2,TRBJ2-1,CAISEAAGDSYNEQFF,TGTGCCATCAGTGAGGCAGCGGGAGACTCCTACAATGAGCAGTTCTTC
many,TRBV5-1,TRBD2,TRBJ2-3,CASSRLTSGSTDTQYF,TGCGCCAGCAGCCGTCTGACTAGCGGGAGCACAGATACGCAGTATTTT
many,TRBV5-1,-,TRBJ2-3,CASSLVGAAADTQYF,TGCGCCAGCAGCTTGGTGGGGGCGGCGGCAGATACGCAGTATTTT
many,TRBV5-1,-,TRBJ2-7,CASSLGTGAGDEQYF,TGCGCCAGCAGCTTGGGGACGGGGGCTGGAGACGAGCAGTACTTC
many,TRBV20-1,TRBD2,TRBJ2-1,CSAGTINEQFF,TGCAGTGCGGGGACTATCAATGAGCAGTTCTTC
many,TRBV7-9,TRBD1,TRBJ2-3,CASSPDRAYDTQYF,TGTGCCAGCAGCCCCGACAGGGCCTATGATACGCAGTATTTT
many,TRBV20-1,TRBD2,TRBJ2-7,CSARGLAGSEQYF,TGCAGTGCTAGAGGACTAGCGGGAAGCGAGCAGTACTTC
many,TRBV29-1,-,TRBJ1-2,CSVGSRYGYTF,TGCAGCGTTGGAAGTCGATATGGCTACACCTTC
many,TRBV29-1,-,TRBJ2-2,CSGHRGTGELFF,TGCAGCGGTCACCGGGGGACCGGGGAGCTGTTTTTT
-,TRBV6-1,-,TRBJ2-1,CASRASSAAGYNEQFF,TGTGCCAGCAGGGCCTCTAGCGCCGCCGGCTACAATGAGCAGTTCTTC
-,TRBV11-2,TRBD2,TRBJ2-5,CASSLDREGETQYF,TGTGCCAGCAGCTTAGACAGGGAGGGCGAGACCCAGTACTTC
-,TRBV6-9,TRBD2,TRBJ2-5,CASSYPGLGTQYF,TGTGCCAGCAGTTATCCGGGACTAGGGACCCAGTACTTC
-,TRBV6-5,TRBD2,TRBJ2-3,CASSKLAGGREGWQYF,TGTGCCAGCAGCAAACTAGCGGGAGGGCGGGAAGGGTGGCAGTATTTT
many,TRBV6-2/TRBV6-3,-,TRBJ1-2,CASSYSRADVDGYTF,TGTGCCAGCAGTTACTCGAGAGCAGATGTGGATGGCTACACCTTC
many,TRBV6-2/TRBV6-3,-,TRBJ1-1,CASSYGGGLNTEAFF,TGTGCCAGCAGTTACGGAGGGGGATTGAACACTGAAGCTTTCTTT
-,TRBV28,-,TRBJ2-4,CASRPQAAKNIQYF,TGTGCCAGCAGACCACAGGCCGCCAAAAACATTCAGTACTTC
many,TRBV25-1,-,TRBJ2-3,CASSPEGHTDTQYF,TGTGCCAGCAGCCCGGAGGGCCACACAGATACGCAGTATTTT
-,TRBV7-2,TRBD1,TRBJ2-2,CASSLWTGGAGELFF,TGTGCCAGCAGCTTATGGACAGGGGGGGCCGGGGAGCTGTTTTTT